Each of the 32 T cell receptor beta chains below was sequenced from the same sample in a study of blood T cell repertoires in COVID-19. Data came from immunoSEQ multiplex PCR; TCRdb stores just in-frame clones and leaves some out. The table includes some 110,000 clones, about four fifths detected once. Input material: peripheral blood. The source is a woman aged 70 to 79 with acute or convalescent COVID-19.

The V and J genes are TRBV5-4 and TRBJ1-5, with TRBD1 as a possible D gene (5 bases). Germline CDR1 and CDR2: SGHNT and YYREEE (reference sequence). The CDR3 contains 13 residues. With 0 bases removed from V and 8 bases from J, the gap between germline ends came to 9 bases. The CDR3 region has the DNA TGTGCCAGCAGCTTGGAGGGGAATAAGCCCCAGCATTTT. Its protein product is CASSLEGNKPQHF.

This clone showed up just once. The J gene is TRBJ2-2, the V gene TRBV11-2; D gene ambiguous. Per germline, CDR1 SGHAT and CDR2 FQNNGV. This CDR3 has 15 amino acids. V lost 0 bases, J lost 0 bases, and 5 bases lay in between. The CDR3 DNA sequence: TGTGCCAGCAGCTTAGACAGGTCGAACACCGGGGAGCTGTTTTTT. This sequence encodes CASSLDRSNTGELFF.

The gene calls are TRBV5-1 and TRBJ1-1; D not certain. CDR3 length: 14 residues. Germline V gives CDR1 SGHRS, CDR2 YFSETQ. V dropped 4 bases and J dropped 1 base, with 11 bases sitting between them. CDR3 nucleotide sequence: TGCGCCAGCAGCGGGCAGGTCGAGAACACTGAAGCTTTCTTT. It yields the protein CASSGQVENTEAFF.

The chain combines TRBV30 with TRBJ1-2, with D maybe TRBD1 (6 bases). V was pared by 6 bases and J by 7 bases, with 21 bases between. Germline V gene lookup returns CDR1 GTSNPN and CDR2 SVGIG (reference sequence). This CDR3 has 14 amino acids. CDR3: CACGTGLGFLGYTF. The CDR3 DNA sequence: TGTGCCTGCGGCACAGGGTTGGGGTTTCTTGGCTACACCTTC.

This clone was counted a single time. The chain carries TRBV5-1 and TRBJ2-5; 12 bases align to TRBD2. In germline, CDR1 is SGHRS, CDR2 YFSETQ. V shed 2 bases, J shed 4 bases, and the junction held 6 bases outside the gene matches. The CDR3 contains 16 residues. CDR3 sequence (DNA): TGCGCCAGCAGCTTAGCTAGCGGGGGGGCCTCAGAGACCCAGTACTTC. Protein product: CASSLASGGASETQYF.

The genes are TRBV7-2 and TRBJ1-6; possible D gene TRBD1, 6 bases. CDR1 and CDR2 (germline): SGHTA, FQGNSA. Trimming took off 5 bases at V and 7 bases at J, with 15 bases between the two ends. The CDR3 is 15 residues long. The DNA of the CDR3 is TGTGCCAGCAGCCCTATTTGGACAGAAAATTCACCCCTCCACTTT. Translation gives CASSPIWTENSPLHF. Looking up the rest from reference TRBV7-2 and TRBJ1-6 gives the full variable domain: GAGVSQSPSNKVTEKGKDVELRCDPISGHTALYWYRQSLGQGLEFLIYFQGNSAPDKSGLPSDRFSAERTGGSVSTLTIQRTQQEDSAVYLCASSPIWTENSPLHFGNGTRLTVT.

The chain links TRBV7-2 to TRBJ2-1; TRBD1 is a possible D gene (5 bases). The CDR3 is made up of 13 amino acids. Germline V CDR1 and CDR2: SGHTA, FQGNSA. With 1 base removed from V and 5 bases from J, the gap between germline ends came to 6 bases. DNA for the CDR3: TGTGCCAGCAGCTTAGGACAGAACAATGAGCAGTTCTTC. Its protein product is CASSLGQNNEQFF.

The chain's CDR3 is CASSSGVENTEAFF. In DNA form, the CDR3 reads TGTGCCAGCAGCTCGGGGGTAGAGAACACTGAAGCTTTCTTT. The rearrangement uses TRBV7-9 and TRBJ1-1; D perhaps matches TRBD1 (5 bases). This CDR3 has 14 amino acids. Trimming shortened V by 4 bases and J by 1 base, and 10 bases separated the two germline ends. Germline CDR1 reads SEHNR; CDR2 reads FQNEAQ (reference sequence).

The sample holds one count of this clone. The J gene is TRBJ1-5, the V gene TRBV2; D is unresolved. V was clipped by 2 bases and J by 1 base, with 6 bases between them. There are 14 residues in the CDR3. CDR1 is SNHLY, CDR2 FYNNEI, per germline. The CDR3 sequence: CASSESGSNQPQHF. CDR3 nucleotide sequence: TGTGCCAGCAGTGAATCGGGAAGCAATCAGCCCCAGCATTTT.

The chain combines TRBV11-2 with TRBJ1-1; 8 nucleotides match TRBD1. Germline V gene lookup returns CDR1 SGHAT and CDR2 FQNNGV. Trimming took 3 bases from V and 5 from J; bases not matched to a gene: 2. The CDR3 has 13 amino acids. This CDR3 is CASSFTGGTEAFF. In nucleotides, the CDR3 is TGTGCCAGCAGCTTTACAGGGGGGACTGAAGCTTTCTTT.

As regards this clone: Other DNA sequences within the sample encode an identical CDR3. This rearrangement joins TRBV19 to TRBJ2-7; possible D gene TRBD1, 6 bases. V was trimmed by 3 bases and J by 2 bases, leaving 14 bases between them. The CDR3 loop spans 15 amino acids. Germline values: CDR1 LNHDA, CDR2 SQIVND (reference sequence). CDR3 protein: CASSISRDTTYEQYF. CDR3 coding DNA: TGTGCCAGTAGTATCTCCCGGGACACCACCTACGAGCAGTACTTC.

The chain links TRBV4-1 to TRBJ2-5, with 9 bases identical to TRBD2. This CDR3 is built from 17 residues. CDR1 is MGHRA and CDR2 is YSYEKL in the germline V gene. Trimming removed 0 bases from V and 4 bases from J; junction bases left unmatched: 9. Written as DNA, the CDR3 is TGCGCCAGCAGCCAAGATGTAGCGGTGACTAGCGGAGAGACCCAGTACTTC. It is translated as CASSQDVAVTSGETQYF.

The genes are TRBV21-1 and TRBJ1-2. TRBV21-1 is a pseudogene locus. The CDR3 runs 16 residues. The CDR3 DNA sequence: TGTGCCAGCAGCAGAGTAGGAGGGATTGTGTTAGATGGCTACACCTTC. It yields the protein CASSRVGGIVLDGYTF.

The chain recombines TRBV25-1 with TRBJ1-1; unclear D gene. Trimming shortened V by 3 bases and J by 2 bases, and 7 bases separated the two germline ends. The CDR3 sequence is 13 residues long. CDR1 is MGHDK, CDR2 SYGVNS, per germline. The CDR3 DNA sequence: TGTGCCAGCAGTGAGCAGGTTAACACTGAAGCTTTCTTT. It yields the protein CASSEQVNTEAFF.

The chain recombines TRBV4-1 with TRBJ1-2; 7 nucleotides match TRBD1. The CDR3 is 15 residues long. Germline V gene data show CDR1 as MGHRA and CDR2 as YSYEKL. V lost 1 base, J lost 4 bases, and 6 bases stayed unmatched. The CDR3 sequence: CASSQGPGTVYGYTF. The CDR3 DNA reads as TGCGCCAGCAGCCAAGGACCCGGGACAGTCTATGGCTACACCTTC.

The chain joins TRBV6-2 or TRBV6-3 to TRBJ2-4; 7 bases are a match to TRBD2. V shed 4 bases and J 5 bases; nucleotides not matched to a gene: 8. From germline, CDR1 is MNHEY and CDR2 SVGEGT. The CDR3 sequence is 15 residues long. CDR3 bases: TGTGCCAGCAGTTGGGGGGGTTGTTTAGAAAACATTCAGTACTTC. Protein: CASSWGGCLENIQYF.

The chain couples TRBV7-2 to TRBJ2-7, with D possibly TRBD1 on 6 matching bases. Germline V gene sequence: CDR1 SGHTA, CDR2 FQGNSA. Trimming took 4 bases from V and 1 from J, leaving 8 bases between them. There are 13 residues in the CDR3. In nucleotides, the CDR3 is TGTGCCAGCAGCTCGGGACAATCCTACGAGCAGTACTTC. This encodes CASSSGQSYEQYF.

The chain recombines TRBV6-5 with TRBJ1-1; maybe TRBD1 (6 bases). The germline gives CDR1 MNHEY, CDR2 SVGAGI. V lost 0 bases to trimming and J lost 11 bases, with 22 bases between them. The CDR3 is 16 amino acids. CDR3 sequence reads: CASSYSIWGKGQSAFF. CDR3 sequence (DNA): TGTGCCAGCAGTTACTCGATTTGGGGAAAGGGACAATCGGCTTTCTTT.

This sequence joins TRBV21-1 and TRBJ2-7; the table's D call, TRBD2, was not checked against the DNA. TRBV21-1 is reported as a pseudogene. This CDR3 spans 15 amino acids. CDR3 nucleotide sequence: TGTGCCAGCAGCCCCGGTCCACCGAGCGGCGACGAGCAGTACGTC. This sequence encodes CASSPGPPSGDEQYV.

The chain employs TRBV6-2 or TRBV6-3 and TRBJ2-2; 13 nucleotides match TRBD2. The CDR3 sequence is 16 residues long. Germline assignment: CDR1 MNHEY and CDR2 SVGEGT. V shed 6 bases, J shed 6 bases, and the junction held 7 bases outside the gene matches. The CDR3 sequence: CASSPRTSGGPGELFF. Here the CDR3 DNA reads TGTGCCAGCAGCCCCAGGACTAGCGGGGGCCCCGGGGAGCTGTTTTTT.

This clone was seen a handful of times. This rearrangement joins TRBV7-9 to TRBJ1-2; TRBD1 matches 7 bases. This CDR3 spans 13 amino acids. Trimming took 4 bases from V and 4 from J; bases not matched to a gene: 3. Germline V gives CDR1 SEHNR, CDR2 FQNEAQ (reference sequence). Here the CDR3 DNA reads TGTGCCAGCAGCTCCGGGACAGCCTATGGCTACACCTTC. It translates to CASSSGTAYGYTF.

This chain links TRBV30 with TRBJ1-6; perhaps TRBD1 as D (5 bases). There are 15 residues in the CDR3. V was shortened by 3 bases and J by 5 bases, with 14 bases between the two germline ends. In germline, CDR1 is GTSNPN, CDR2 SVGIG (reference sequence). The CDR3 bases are TGTGCCTGGAGGGCGCGGGGACGGAATAATTCACCCCTCCACTTT. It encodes CAWRARGRNNSPLHF.

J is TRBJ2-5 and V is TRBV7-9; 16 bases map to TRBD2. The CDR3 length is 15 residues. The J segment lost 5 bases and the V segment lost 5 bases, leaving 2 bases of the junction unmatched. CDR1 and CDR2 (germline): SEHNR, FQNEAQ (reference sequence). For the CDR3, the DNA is TGTGCCAGCAGCGAGGGACTAGCGGGGGGGGAGACCCAGTACTTC. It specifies CASSEGLAGGETQYF. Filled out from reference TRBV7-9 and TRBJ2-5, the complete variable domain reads DTGVSQNPRHKITKRGQNVTFRCDPISEHNRLYWYRQTLGQGPEFLTYFQNEAQLEKSRLLSDRFSAERPKGSFSTLEIQRTEQGDSAMYLCASSEGLAGGETQYFGPGTRLLVL.

The CDR3, as DNA: TGTGCCAGCACCCCCTGGGGCGGGGGCACAGATACGCAGTATTTT. Translating it yields CASTPWGGGTDTQYF. The chain uses TRBV7-9 and TRBJ2-3; maybe TRBD2 (6 bases). Deletions cut 7 bases from V and 1 base from J, with 15 bases between. This CDR3 contains 15 residues. Germline V lookup: CDR1 SEHNR, CDR2 FQNEAQ (reference sequence). Filled out from reference TRBV7-9 and TRBJ2-3, the complete variable domain reads DTGVSQNPRHKITKRGQNVTFRCDPISEHNRLYWYRQTLGQGPEFLTYFQNEAQLEKSRLLSDRFSAERPKGSFSTLEIQRTEQGDSAMYLCASTPWGGGTDTQYFGPGTRLTVL.

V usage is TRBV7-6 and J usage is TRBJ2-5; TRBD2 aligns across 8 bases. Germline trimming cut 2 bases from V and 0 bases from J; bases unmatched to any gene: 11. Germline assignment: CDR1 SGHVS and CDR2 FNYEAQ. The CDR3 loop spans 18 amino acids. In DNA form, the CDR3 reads TGTGCCAGCAGCTTACACAGCGGGGGAGATACGTACCAAGAGACCCAGTACTTC. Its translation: CASSLHSGGDTYQETQYF.

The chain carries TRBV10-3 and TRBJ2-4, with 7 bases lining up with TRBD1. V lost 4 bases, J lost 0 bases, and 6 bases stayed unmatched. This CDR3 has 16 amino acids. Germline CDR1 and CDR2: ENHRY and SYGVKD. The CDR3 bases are TGTGCCATCAGTGCAGGACAGGCCCTAGCCAAAAACATTCAGTACTTC. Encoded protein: CAISAGQALAKNIQYF.

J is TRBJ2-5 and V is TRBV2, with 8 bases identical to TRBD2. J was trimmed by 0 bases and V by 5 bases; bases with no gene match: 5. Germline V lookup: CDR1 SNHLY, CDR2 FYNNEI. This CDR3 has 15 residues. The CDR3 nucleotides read TGTGCCAGCAGTTCCCTTAGCGGGAACCAAGAGACCCAGTACTTC. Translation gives CASSSLSGNQETQYF.

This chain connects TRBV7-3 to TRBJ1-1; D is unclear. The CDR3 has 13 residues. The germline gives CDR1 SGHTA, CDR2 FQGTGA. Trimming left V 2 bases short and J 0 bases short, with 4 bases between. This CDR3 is CASSLQVNTEAFF. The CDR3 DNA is TGTGCCAGCAGCTTACAGGTGAACACTGAAGCTTTCTTT.

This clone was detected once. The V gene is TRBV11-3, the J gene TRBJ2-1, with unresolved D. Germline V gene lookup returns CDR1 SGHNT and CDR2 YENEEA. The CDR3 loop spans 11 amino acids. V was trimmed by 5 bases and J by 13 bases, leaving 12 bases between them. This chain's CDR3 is CASSARILQFF. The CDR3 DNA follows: TGTGCCAGCAGCGCGAGAATCTTACAGTTCTTC.

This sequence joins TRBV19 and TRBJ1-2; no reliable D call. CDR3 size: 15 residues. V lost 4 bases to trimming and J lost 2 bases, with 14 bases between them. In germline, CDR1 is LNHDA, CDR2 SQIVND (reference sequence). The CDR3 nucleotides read TGTGCCAGTAGTACGAGGGCGGCACTGAACTATGGCTACACCTTC. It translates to CASSTRAALNYGYTF. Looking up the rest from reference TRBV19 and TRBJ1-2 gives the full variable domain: DGGITQSPKYLFRKEGQNVTLSCEQNLNHDAMYWYRQDPGQGLRLIYYSQIVNDFQKGDIAEGYSVSREKKESFPLTVTSAQKNPTAFYLCASSTRAALNYGYTFGSGTRLTVV.

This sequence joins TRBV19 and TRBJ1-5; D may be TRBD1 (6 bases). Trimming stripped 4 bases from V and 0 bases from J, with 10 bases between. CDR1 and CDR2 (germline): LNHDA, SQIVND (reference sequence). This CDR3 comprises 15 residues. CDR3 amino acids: CASSTIRGSNQPQHF. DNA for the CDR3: TGTGCCAGTAGTACAATCAGGGGTAGCAATCAGCCCCAGCATTTT.

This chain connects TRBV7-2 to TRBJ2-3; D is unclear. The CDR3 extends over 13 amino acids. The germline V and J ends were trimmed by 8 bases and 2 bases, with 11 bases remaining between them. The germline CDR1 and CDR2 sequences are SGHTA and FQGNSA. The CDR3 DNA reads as TGTGCCAGCCGATCGAGGCTCACAGATACGCAGTATTTT. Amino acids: CASRSRLTDTQYF. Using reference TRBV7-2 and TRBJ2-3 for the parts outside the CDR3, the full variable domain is GAGVSQSPSNKVTEKGKDVELRCDPISGHTALYWYRQSLGQGLEFLIYFQGNSAPDKSGLPSDRFSAERTGGSVSTLTIQRTQQEDSAVYLCASRSRLTDTQYFGPGTRLTVL.